These 22 T cell receptor beta chains share one sample of origin, sequenced in a study of T cells after posttransplantation cyclophosphamide. A marrow graft followed busulfan-fludarabine conditioning, with cyclophosphamide on days +3 and +4. TCRdb's copy holds only in-frame clones and misses some; the assay was immunoSEQ multiplex PCR. This sample has under 1,500 clones and no singletons, with under 35% in the ten largest. This specimen consisted of PBMCs, obtained after an allogeneic stem cell transplant with post-transplant cyclophosphamide. The receptors were sampled from a young adult male patient who received an allogeneic stem cell transplant from a related donor, was CMV-positive, and had acute GVHD only. Some T cells may be supplied by the graft donor.

This clone was detected many times. J is TRBJ2-2 and V is TRBV4-3; tentative D call: TRBD1 (6 bases). Germline loops: CDR1 LGHNA, CDR2 YSLEER. CDR3 length: 14 residues. The ends were cut back, 5 bases at V and 6 bases at J, with 13 bases in the middle. CDR3 in DNA: TGCGCCAGCAGCGTAATACAGGGCGCCGGGGAGCTGTTTTTT. It specifies CASSVIQGAGELFF.

This clone is medium-sized (0.01 to 0.1%) in the sample. CDR3 nucleotides: TGTGCCAGCAGTCCGCTCGGGACAGGGAGCTACAATGAGCAGTTCTTC. It translates to CASSPLGTGSYNEQFF. The chain couples TRBV28 to TRBJ2-1; 9 bases map to TRBD1. The V gene end was trimmed by 5 bases and the J gene end by 3 bases; junction bases not matched to a gene: 8. Looked up from germline, CDR1 is MDHEN and CDR2 is SYDVKM. The length of the CDR3 is 16 residues.

Judged by abundance, this clone is medium-sized. The V and J genes are TRBV5-4 and TRBJ2-7, with TRBD2 matching 9 bases. The CDR3 length is 15 residues. The junction had 8 bases not matched to a gene; V was cut back by 3 bases and J by 4 bases. Looked up from germline, CDR1 is SGHNT and CDR2 is YYREEE (reference sequence). CDR3 nucleotides: TGTGCCAGCAGCTCCCCGGCTAGCGGGGTTTACGAGCAGTACTTC. It specifies CASSSPASGVYEQYF. Full variable domain (rest looked up from reference TRBV5-4 and TRBJ2-7): ETGVTQSPTHLIKTRGQQVTLRCSSQSGHNTVSWYQQALGQGPQFIFQYYREEENGRGNFPPRFSGLQFPNYSSELNVNALELDDSALYLCASSSPASGVYEQYFGPGTRLTVT.

This clone ranks as medium-sized. The chain combines TRBV5-5 with TRBJ1-1; 10 bases match TRBD1. Germline V gene lookup returns CDR1 SGHKS and CDR2 YYEKEE (reference sequence). The V segment lost 0 bases and the J segment 0 bases; nucleotides outside the gene matches: 5. This CDR3 region has 17 residues. The CDR3 sequence is CASSLAGTGEMNTEAFF. CDR3 bases: TGTGCCAGCAGCTTGGCCGGGACAGGGGAGATGAACACTGAAGCTTTCTTT.

This clone is categorized as medium-sized. The gene calls are TRBV4-1 and TRBJ1-1, with unresolved D. CDR1 is MGHRA, CDR2 YSYEKL, per germline. The CDR3 contains 14 residues. V lost 1 base, J lost 1 base, and 7 bases lay in between. CDR3 nucleotides: TGCGCCAGCAGCCAAGGGTCCGGGAACACTGAAGCTTTCTTT. This gives the protein CASSQGSGNTEAFF.

In this sample, this clone is medium-sized. The chain joins TRBV5-4 to TRBJ2-5; D gene unclear. This CDR3 contains 12 residues. Trimming left V 4 bases short and J 2 bases short, with 6 bases between. Germline V lookup: CDR1 SGHNT, CDR2 YYREEE (reference sequence). This CDR3 is CASSTGQETQYF. Here the CDR3 DNA reads TGTGCCAGCAGCACGGGTCAAGAGACCCAGTACTTC.

This clone was detected many times. The chain links TRBV30 to TRBJ2-4; D may be TRBD1 (7 bases). V lost 2 bases and J lost 8, with 13 bases in between. The CDR3 totals 13 residues. Germline V gene data show CDR1 as GTSNPN and CDR2 as SVGIG (reference sequence). CDR3 sequence (DNA): TGTGCCTGGAGTCATCAGGGGGGAGACATTCAGTACTTC. Residues: CAWSHQGGDIQYF.

This clone was seen ten or more times. Other DNA sequences in the same sample also yield this CDR3. This sequence joins TRBV29-1 and TRBJ1-2; D might be TRBD1 (5 bases). CDR1 SQVTM and CDR2 ANQGSEA come from the germline V gene. The CDR3 has 12 amino acids. V dropped 4 bases and J dropped 2 bases, with 8 bases sitting between them. CDR3 sequence (DNA): TGCAGCGTTGGCGGGGGGAACTATGGCTACACCTTC. It translates to CSVGGGNYGYTF.

This clone counts as large. The J gene is TRBJ2-3, the V gene TRBV28, with D uncertain. V was shortened by 6 bases and J by 1 base, with 23 bases between the two germline ends. CDR3 length: 18 amino acids. Germline V CDR1 and CDR2: MDHEN, SYDVKM. This CDR3 reads CASSRIIMTVAGTDTQYF. The CDR3, as DNA: TGTGCCAGCAGCCGCATAATTATGACCGTCGCGGGCACAGATACGCAGTATTTT.

The chain has TRBV2 and TRBJ1-5; 7 positions agree with TRBD1. CDR1 is SNHLY and CDR2 is FYNNEI in the germline V gene. J lost 0 bases, V lost 7 bases, and 12 bases had no gene match. CDR3 length equals 17 residues. CDR3 sequence (DNA): TGTGCCAGCAACGACCGGGACAGTAACCCTAGCAATCAGCCCCAGCATTTT. Translation gives CASNDRDSNPSNQPQHF.

By share of the sample, this clone is medium-sized. This chain connects TRBV5-4 to TRBJ1-2, with TRBD1 matching 7 bases. The CDR3 loop spans 15 amino acids. The J segment lost 4 bases and the V segment lost 5 bases, leaving 11 bases of the junction unmatched. Germline V gene sequence: CDR1 SGHNT, CDR2 YYREEE (reference sequence). The CDR3 DNA follows: TGTGCCAGCAGGCGTAGACAGGGAGAAGGCTATGGCTACACCTTC. This encodes CASRRRQGEGYGYTF.

In this sample, this clone is medium-sized (0.01 to 0.1%). The CDR3 DNA reads TGTGCCAGTAGTACGGACTGGGGGAACACTGAAGCTTTCTTT. It specifies CASSTDWGNTEAFF. The rearrangement uses TRBV19 and TRBJ1-1; D gene uncertain. V lost 4 bases, J lost 1 base, and 10 bases lay in between. Germline CDR1 LNHDA, CDR2 SQIVND (reference sequence). This CDR3 is 14 amino acids long.

At least ten counts were recorded for this clone. Written as DNA, the CDR3 is TGTGCCAGCAGTCCCCTAGTGGAACGACTCTATGGCTACACCTTC. Translating it yields CASSPLVERLYGYTF. This chain connects TRBV28 to TRBJ1-2; D call uncertain. The CDR3 is 15 amino acids. V shed 5 bases and J shed 4 bases, with 17 bases lying between them. Germline V gene lookup returns CDR1 MDHEN and CDR2 SYDVKM.

By sample fraction, this clone is medium-sized. J is TRBJ1-5 and V is TRBV28; 9 positions match TRBD1. Per the germline V gene, CDR1 is MDHEN and CDR2 is SYDVKM. The CDR3 loop spans 15 amino acids. V lost 5 bases and J lost 7; bases outside the gene matches: 9. CDR3 DNA: TGTGCCAGCAGTACTATTGGACAGGGGAGACAGCCCCAGCATTTT. Translating it yields CASSTIGQGRQPQHF.

By share, this clone ranks as medium-sized. The CDR3 coding sequence is TGTGCCAGCAGCCCCCCCGCGGGGGTCGGGGCCAACGTCCTGACTTTC. It codes for CASSPPAGVGANVLTF. The gene calls are TRBV5-4 and TRBJ2-6; 7 nucleotides line up with TRBD2. Trimming at V came to 4 bases and at J to 4 bases, leaving 8 bases not matched to a gene. CDR3 length: 16 residues. Germline V lookup: CDR1 SGHNT, CDR2 YYREEE (reference sequence).

This clone appeared many times. The gene calls are TRBV9 and TRBJ2-3; TRBD2 might be the D (6 bases). The germline gives CDR1 SGDLS, CDR2 YYNGEE. The CDR3 length is 19 residues. V lost 0 bases, J lost 0 bases, and 20 bases lay in between. The CDR3 here is CASSVGAWAGRLSTDTQYF. The CDR3 DNA reads TGTGCCAGCAGCGTAGGGGCGTGGGCGGGGCGCCTTAGCACAGATACGCAGTATTTT.

By sample share, this clone is large. The gene calls are TRBV14 and TRBJ2-1, with 14 bases that match TRBD2. Germline trimming cut 5 bases from V and 2 bases from J; bases unmatched to any gene: 2. CDR3 length equals 16 residues. In germline, CDR1 is SGHDN, CDR2 FVKESK. This chain's CDR3 is CASSLTSGGAYNEQFF. The DNA of the CDR3 is TGTGCCAGCAGCTTGACTAGCGGGGGGGCCTACAATGAGCAGTTCTTC.

This clone is labeled as medium-sized (0.01 to 0.1%). The V and J genes are TRBV7-3 and TRBJ1-1; D gene uncertain. Germline CDR1 SGHTA, CDR2 FQGTGA. This CDR3 contains 13 residues. The V end lost 1 base, the J end lost 1 base, and 4 bases lay between the germline ends. CDR3 DNA sequence: TGTGCCAGCAGCTTAATACAGAACACTGAAGCTTTCTTT. Its protein is CASSLIQNTEAFF.

Relative to its sample, this clone is medium-sized. The V call is TRBV25-1, the J call TRBJ2-7; weak D call: TRBD1 (5 bases). V was clipped by 7 bases and J by 0 bases, with 10 bases between them. Looked up from germline, CDR1 is MGHDK and CDR2 is SYGVNS. The CDR3 covers 13 residues. This CDR3 is CASTGQDSYEQYF. DNA for the CDR3: TGTGCCAGCACAGGGCAGGACTCCTACGAGCAGTACTTC.

The table lists this clone with many counts. The rearrangement uses TRBV7-6 and TRBJ2-3; 9 bases match TRBD2. The J segment lost 3 bases and the V segment lost 0 bases, leaving 10 bases of the junction unmatched. Germline V gene data show CDR1 as SGHVS and CDR2 as FNYEAQ. The CDR3 consists of 18 residues. The CDR3 nucleotides are TGTGCCAGCAGCTTAGCCGGCGGGGGGGCGTCGAGGACAGATACGCAGTATTTT. Translating it yields CASSLAGGGASRTDTQYF.

This clone is termed medium-sized. The chain joins TRBV6-1 to TRBJ1-2, with 9 bases lining up with TRBD1. Germline assignment: CDR1 MNHNS and CDR2 SASEGT. The CDR3 is 13 residues long. V trimming: 5 bases; J trimming: 5 bases; junction bases outside the gene matches: 3. DNA of the CDR3: TGTGCCAGCAGTTCGGACAGGGGTTATGGCTACACCTTC. Translating gives CASSSDRGYGYTF.

The table lists this clone with many counts. J is TRBJ2-7 and V is TRBV14; a weak D match, TRBD2 (5 bases). Germline values: CDR1 SGHDN, CDR2 FVKESK. Trimming cost V 0 bases and J 2 bases, with 11 bases left between them. The length of the CDR3 is 15 residues. The CDR3 is CASSQEPSFPYEQYF. The CDR3 nucleotides read TGTGCCAGCAGCCAAGAGCCTAGCTTCCCCTACGAGCAGTACTTC.